These T cell receptor beta chains were read from a single sample in a study of T-cell reconstitution after alpha-beta-depleted transplantation in children. From the PCR reads, TCRdb called clonotypes with MiXCR, one entry per CDR3 protein. The table lists a few hundred thousand distinct CDR3 sequences, 27% of them singletons, with 30% to 40% in the top ten. The sample was PBMCs, taken before TCRalphabeta/CD19-depleted stem cell transplant. Receptor source: a boy younger than two with Wiskott-Aldrich syndrome, due to receive a stem cell transplant. Both conserved end residues are part of each CDR3. A D gene is named only where the DNA matches it firmly. Not all rows give a size; the values are once, few, many and, for expanded clones, a class.

size	J	V	D	DNA	CDR3
-	TRBJ1-1	TRBV10-3	-	TGTGCCATCAGCCCCATCCAGGGTACAAACACTGAAGCTTTCTTT	CAISPIQGTNTEAFF
few	TRBJ2-6	TRBV5-1	TRBD2	TGCGCCAGCAGCTTGGGACTAGCGGGAGCGGGGGCCAACGTCCTGACTTTC	CASSLGLAGAGANVLTF
few	TRBJ2-7	TRBV11-2	TRBD2	TGTGCCAGCAGCTGGGGACTAGGAAGCTACGAGCAGTACTTC	CASSWGLGSYEQYF
-	TRBJ2-1	TRBV4-2	TRBD2	TGTGCCAGCAGCCAAGATGGGGCTAGCGGAGCGTACAATGAGCAGTTCTTC	CASSQDGASGAYNEQFF
-	TRBJ2-7	TRBV10-3	-	TGTGCCATCAGTGTAGGGCAGGTTACCTACGAGCAGTACTTC	CAISVGQVTYEQYF
-	TRBJ2-3	TRBV2	-	TGTGCCAGCAGTGAAGGACAGGCAGCAACCACAGATACGCAGTATTTT	CASSEGQAATTDTQYF
few	TRBJ2-1	TRBV5-1	TRBD2	TGCGCCAGCAGCTTGGGGGGGGGAGCGGGCACCTACAATGAGCAGTTCTTC	CASSLGGGAGTYNEQFF
-	TRBJ2-1	TRBV14	-	TGTGCCAGCAGCCAATTAGGGGCTAACAATGAGCAGTTCTTC	CASSQLGANNEQFF
-	TRBJ2-2	TRBV28	-	TGTGCCCCCCGTAGGGCGACCGGGGAGCTGTTTTTT	CAPRRATGELFF
few	TRBJ2-7	TRBV20-1	-	TGCAGTGCTAGAGATCCGGGCATTTACGAGCAGTACTTC	CSARDPGIYEQYF
few	TRBJ2-7	TRBV20-1	TRBD1	TGCAGTGCTAGCAGGGGGCAGAAGCAGTACTTC	CSASRGQKQYF
few	TRBJ2-5	TRBV28	-	TGTGCCAGCAGTTTTGGCGGAATAGAGACCCAGTACTTC	CASSFGGIETQYF
-	TRBJ2-3	TRBV7-8	TRBD2	TGTGCCAGCACACCAGGACTAGCGGGATTCACAGATACGCAGTATTTT	CASTPGLAGFTDTQYF
few	TRBJ1-1	TRBV18	-	TGTGCCAGCTCACTACTCCAGGATTCGGCTGAAGCTTTCTTT	CASSLLQDSAEAFF
-	TRBJ2-5	TRBV3-1	TRBD2	TGTGCCAGCAGCCGCGGACTAGCGGGAGGGCGGTCCCGGGAGACCCAGTACTTC	CASSRGLAGGRSRETQYF
few	TRBJ1-2	TRBV5-1	-	TGCGCCAGCAGCTTATCGTCGGAGGTTGGACAGCACTATGGCTACACCTTC	CASSLSSEVGQHYGYTF
-	TRBJ1-6	TRBV20-1	-	TGCAGTGCTAGAGGGCGGATCAATTCACCCCTCCACTTT	CSARGRINSPLHF
-	TRBJ1-2	TRBV20-1	TRBD1	TGCAGTGCTAGGGACAGGGGGTCGGGTGGCTACACCTTC	CSARDRGSGGYTF
-	TRBJ2-1	TRBV5-6	-	TGTGCCAGCAGCCGACCCTTCTCCTCCTACAATGAGCAGTTCTTC	CASSRPFSSYNEQFF
-	TRBJ1-3	TRBV6-5	-	TGTGCCAGCAGTTCCCCCGGGACATTTGGAAACACCATATATTTT	CASSSPGTFGNTIYF
-	TRBJ2-7	TRBV29-1	-	TGCAGCGTACGGAGCTCCTACGAGCAGTACTTC	CSVRSSYEQYF
many	TRBJ2-1	TRBV5-1	-	TGCGCCAGCAGCTTGCGCGGGGGCGGCTACAATGAGCAGTTCTTC	CASSLRGGGYNEQFF
-	TRBJ2-2	TRBV12-3/TRBV12-4	-	TGTGCCAGCTCGGGATGGGCGAACGGGGAGCTGTTTTTT	CASSGWANGELFF
-	TRBJ2-5	TRBV2	-	TGTGCCAGCAGTGAATTAGGACATTGGGAGACCCAGTACTTC	CASSELGHWETQYF
-	TRBJ2-3	TRBV12-5	-	TGTGCTAGTGCGAGCGGGTGGGACACAGATACGCAGTATTTT	CASASGWDTDTQYF
few	TRBJ2-1	TRBV24-1	-	TGTGCCACCAGTGATACGGGGGACAGCAATGAGCAGTTCTTC	CATSDTGDSNEQFF
few	TRBJ1-1	TRBV6-1	-	TGTGCCAGCAGACCGGGACGGCTGAACACTGAAGCTTTCTTT	CASRPGRLNTEAFF
many	TRBJ2-1	TRBV10-3	-	TGTGCCATCAGTCCATACGGGAGCGAGGACTATGAGCAGTTCTTC	CAISPYGSEDYEQFF
-	TRBJ2-7	TRBV20-1	TRBD2	TGCAGTGCGAGAGACCTAGCGGGGGCCTACGAGCAGTACTTC	CSARDLAGAYEQYF
many	TRBJ2-7	TRBV12-3/TRBV12-4	-	TGTGCCAGCAGTTTGCTAGCAGACTCCTACGAGCAGTACTTC	CASSLLADSYEQYF
few	TRBJ1-6	TRBV3-1	TRBD1	TGTGCCAGCAGCCAAGGCCCGGGACAGCATTCACCCCTCCACTTT	CASSQGPGQHSPLHF
few	TRBJ2-5	TRBV4-2	TRBD2	TGTGCCAGCAGGCAAGGGACTAGCCTCCAAGAGACCCAGTACTTC	CASRQGTSLQETQYF
few	TRBJ2-6	TRBV3-1	-	TGTGCCAGCAGCCTGGCCACGGGAGCTGGGGCCAACGTCCTGACTTTC	CASSLATGAGANVLTF
many	TRBJ2-7	TRBV29-1	-	TGCAGCGGCCAAGGACGGGGGCGGAACGAGCAGTACTTC	CSGQGRGRNEQYF
-	TRBJ1-5	TRBV5-1	-	TGCGCCAGCAGCGCCGACAGCTATCAGCCCCAGCATTTT	CASSADSYQPQHF
-	TRBJ2-1	TRBV11-2	-	TGTGCCAGCAGCTTAGGGCCCGGGAGCTCCTACAATGAGCAGTTCTTC	CASSLGPGSSYNEQFF
few	TRBJ2-2	TRBV7-9	-	TGTGCCAGCAGCTTAGAGGACAGAAACACCGGGGAGCTGTTTTTT	CASSLEDRNTGELFF
few	TRBJ2-1	TRBV5-1	TRBD2	TGCGCCAGCAGCTTTGGACTAGCGGGGCCCCCTTCCTACAATGAGCAGTTCTTC	CASSFGLAGPPSYNEQFF
many	TRBJ1-4	TRBV9	-	TGTGCCAGCAGCGTAGACGTGACGAAGGAAAAACTGTTTTTT	CASSVDVTKEKLFF
few	TRBJ1-1	TRBV6-1	TRBD1	TGTGCCAGCACCGAACAGGGGCGCACTGAAGCTTTCTTT	CASTEQGRTEAFF
few	TRBJ2-4	TRBV4-2	-	TGTGCCAGCAGCCAACTAGGAGCTTCCGGGAGTCAAGCCAAAAACATTCAGTACTTC	CASSQLGASGSQAKNIQYF
few	TRBJ1-1	TRBV5-1	-	TGCGCCAGCAGCTTATCATGGGTGAACACTGAAGCTTTCTTT	CASSLSWVNTEAFF
few	TRBJ1-2	TRBV12-3/TRBV12-4	TRBD1	TGTGCCAGCACCCCGCGACAGGGCGACTATGGCTACACCTTC	CASTPRQGDYGYTF
once	TRBJ2-7	TRBV20-1	TRBD2	TGCAGTGCCGGGGGGACTAGCGGAACCTACGAGCAGTACTTC	CSAGGTSGTYEQYF
few	TRBJ2-5	TRBV5-1	-	TGCGCCAGCAGCTTTAAGAATGAGGAGACCCAGTACTTC	CASSFKNEETQYF
-	TRBJ1-4	TRBV5-1	TRBD1	TGCGCCAGCAGCTGGAGGACAGGGGCTAATGAAAAACTGTTTTTT	CASSWRTGANEKLFF
few	TRBJ1-1	TRBV7-9	TRBD1	TGTGCCAGCAGCTTACGGGACAGGGGCACTGAAGCTTTCTTT	CASSLRDRGTEAFF
few	TRBJ2-7	TRBV10-3	-	TGTGCCATCAGTCCAAACCCTTCAGGGCCTAGCTCCTACGAGCAGTACTTC	CAISPNPSGPSSYEQYF
few	TRBJ2-3	TRBV10-3	TRBD1	TGTGCCATCAGGTCCAGGGGGACCACAGATACGCAGTATTTT	CAIRSRGTTDTQYF
-	TRBJ1-6	TRBV5-1	-	TGCGCCAGCAGCTTGGGAGACTGGGATTCACCCCTCCACTTT	CASSLGDWDSPLHF
once	TRBJ1-4	TRBV6-5	TRBD1	TGTGCCAGCAGTTACTCGGCAGGGGGAATTGGGAAACTGTTTTTT	CASSYSAGGIGKLFF
-	TRBJ2-5	TRBV11-2	TRBD2	TGTGCCAGCAGCTCCTCGGTGGGTAGCGGGAGGAGGCAAGAGACCCAGTACTTC	CASSSSVGSGRRQETQYF
-	TRBJ2-1	TRBV9	TRBD2	TGTGCCAGCAGCGTATCGACTAGCGGGAGGGGCTACAATGAGCAGTTCTTC	CASSVSTSGRGYNEQFF
few	TRBJ2-1	TRBV5-1	-	TGCGCCAGCAGCTTGAAAAGAGGTGAGCAGTTCTTC	CASSLKRGEQFF
-	TRBJ2-7	TRBV9	-	TGTGCCAGCAGCCCCGCCAGGGGAACTTACGAGCAGTACTTC	CASSPARGTYEQYF
few	TRBJ2-1	TRBV14	TRBD1	TGTGCCAGCAGTCGGAGGACAGGGCTTTACAATGAGCAGTTCTTC	CASSRRTGLYNEQFF
few	TRBJ1-5	TRBV24-1	TRBD1	TGTGCCACCGCCAACACTGGGACAGCTGATCAGCCCCAGCATTTT	CATANTGTADQPQHF
few	TRBJ2-7	TRBV10-3	-	TGTGCCATCAGTAGGACAACGAACCCCTACGAGCAGTACTTC	CAISRTTNPYEQYF
-	TRBJ2-1	TRBV10-3	TRBD2	TGTGCCACTACCGGGACTAGCGGGAGGGCCGTTGGTGGTGAGCAGTTCTTC	CATTGTSGRAVGGEQFF